The following is a TCR beta chain sequence with its context. Its antigen is not identified. These data come from a study of radiation and T cells in renal cell carcinoma. The overall study: Nephrectomy followed 15 Gy stereotactic body radiation by 4 weeks.

The data were produced by immunoSEQ multiplex PCR, yet TCRdb's version contains in-frame clones alone and is incomplete. The sample lists 110,000 to 150,000 clones, 88% seen once, with around 12% in the top ten. Overall study findings and caveats: Baseline intratumoral clonotype presence is unknown without pretreatment biopsies.

Time point reported: baseline pretreatment blood. Treatment of the sample: 15 Gy SBRT to primary tumor, nephrectomy 4 weeks later. The clonotype comes from a woman in her forties or fifties with renal cell carcinoma. This specimen was blood, taken from a patient whose treatment included radiotherapy and nephrectomy.

CDR3 residues: CASSPRTGSRNEQFF. The CDR3, as DNA: TGTGCCAGCAGCCCCAGGACAGGTTCGCGGAATGAGCAGTTCTTC. This chain connects TRBV9 to TRBJ2-1; TRBD1 agrees at 7 bases. The V and J ends lost 4 bases and 7 bases, in that order; junction bases with no gene match: 11. Germline V gene lookup returns CDR1 SGDLS and CDR2 YYNGEE. The CDR3 totals 15 residues.